The rows below give T cell receptor beta chains drawn from one sample of a study of cytomegalovirus exposure and HLA in healthy donors. Using immunoSEQ multiplex PCR, the repertoire was profiled, and TCRdb retains in-frame clones only, with some absent. The sample records tens of thousands of clones, around nine tenths being singletons. Sequenced material: PBMCs. These receptor sequences come from a young woman in good health and CMV-seropositive. CDR3s include the opening cysteine and the closing phenylalanine or tryptophan. The D gene is left open where the match is weak. Some rows have no size entry. The others give once, few or many, or a class for an expanded clone.

CASSSGTGEAFF	TGTGCCAGCTCATCCGGGACAGGTGAAGCTTTCTTT	NA	TRBV18	TRBJ1-1	TRBD1
CASSLQGGAEAFF	TGTGCCAGCAGCTTGCAGGGGGGAGCTGAAGCTTTCTTT	few	TRBV11-3	TRBJ1-1	TRBD1
CASSPVEGSGANVLTF	TGCGCCAGCAGCCCCGTGGAGGGGTCTGGGGCCAACGTCCTGACTTTC	NA	TRBV4-3	TRBJ2-6	NA
CASIASSGGEYEQYF	TGTGCCAGCATTGCGTCTAGCGGGGGAGAGTACGAGCAGTACTTC	NA	TRBV2	TRBJ2-7	TRBD2
CAWSSGFDGYTF	TGTGCCTGGAGTTCCGGGTTCGATGGCTACACCTTC	NA	TRBV30	TRBJ1-2	NA
CASSPAGATRVTEAFF	TGCGCCAGCAGCCCTGCGGGGGCCACGAGAGTTACTGAAGCTTTCTTT	once	TRBV4-1	TRBJ1-1	NA
CASSPRLATSTDTQYF	TGTGCCAGCAGCCCCCGACTAGCGACTAGCACAGATACGCAGTATTTT	once	TRBV5-4	TRBJ2-3	TRBD2
CASSSSGDEQYF	TGTGCCAGCAGCTCATCAGGGGACGAGCAGTACTTC	NA	TRBV11-2	TRBJ2-7	NA
CASSPGVTNQPQHF	TGTGCCAGCAGTCCGGGGGTAACCAATCAGCCCCAGCATTTT	NA	TRBV27	TRBJ1-5	NA
CASSYDDRANSPLHF	TGTGCCAGCAGTTATGACGACAGGGCTAATTCACCCCTCCACTTT	NA	TRBV6-5	TRBJ1-6	TRBD1
CASSLEKSGEAFF	TGTGCCAGCAGCTTGGAGAAGAGCGGTGAAGCTTTCTTT	NA	TRBV5-5	TRBJ1-1	NA
CASSFLAGAYEQYF	TGTGCCAGCAGCTTTTTAGCGGGAGCGTACGAGCAGTACTTC	NA	TRBV5-5	TRBJ2-7	TRBD2
CASSSQGLATGQFF	TGTGCCAGCAGCTCCCAGGGACTAGCGACGGGGCAGTTCTTC	NA	TRBV11-2	TRBJ2-1	TRBD2
CASSFQGGDNEQYF	TGTGCCAGCAGCTTCCAGGGGGGAGATAACGAGCAGTACTTC	medium-sized	TRBV7-2	TRBJ2-7	NA
CASRREGSYNEQFF	TGTGCCAGCCGAAGGGAGGGATCCTACAATGAGCAGTTCTTC	once	TRBV28	TRBJ2-1	TRBD2
CASSPYSSGANVLTF	TGTGCCAGCTCACCATATTCCTCTGGGGCCAACGTCCTGACTTTC	NA	TRBV18	TRBJ2-6	NA
CASSEGTVANQPQHF	TGTGCCAGCAGTGAGGGGACAGTAGCAAATCAGCCCCAGCATTTT	few	TRBV2	TRBJ1-5	TRBD1
CASSAGTGVGEQYF	TGTGCCAGCAGTGCCGGGACAGGGGTGGGCGAGCAGTACTTC	few	TRBV2	TRBJ2-7	TRBD1
CASSYSGRAGYNEQFF	TGTGCCAGCAGTTACTCTGGGAGGGCCGGGTACAATGAGCAGTTCTTC	NA	TRBV6-6	TRBJ2-1	TRBD2
CAISPSGDSYNEQFF	TGTGCCATCAGTCCCTCCGGGGACTCCTACAATGAGCAGTTCTTC	NA	TRBV10-3	TRBJ2-1	NA
CASSMAGGPGELFF	TGTGCCAGCAGCATGGCAGGGGGCCCCGGGGAGCTGTTTTTT	NA	TRBV7-2	TRBJ2-2	TRBD1
CASSFLQGAQETQYF	TGTGCCAGCAGCTTTCTACAGGGGGCCCAAGAGACCCAGTACTTC	NA	TRBV5-6	TRBJ2-5	TRBD1
CASSFGGVTDTQYF	TGTGCCAGCAGCTTCGGGGGAGTCACAGATACGCAGTATTTT	NA	TRBV11-3	TRBJ2-3	NA
CASSFSQGDGYTF	TGTGCCAGCAGTTTTAGCCAGGGCGATGGCTACACCTTC	NA	TRBV28	TRBJ1-2	NA
CSVSQGNYGYTF	TGCAGCGTTTCACAGGGAAACTATGGCTACACCTTC	NA	TRBV29-1	TRBJ1-2	NA
CASSLAGTSRETQYF	TGTGCCAGCAGCTTAGCCGGGACTAGCAGAGAGACCCAGTACTTC	NA	TRBV11-3	TRBJ2-5	TRBD2
CASSTERRYNNQPQHF	TGTGCCAGCAGTACCGAGCGGAGGTATAACAATCAGCCCCAGCATTTT	NA	TRBV28	TRBJ1-5	NA
CAWNTYNEQFF	TGTGCCTGGAACACCTACAATGAGCAGTTCTTC	NA	TRBV30	TRBJ2-1	NA
CASSGGVRTDTQYF	TGTGCCAGCAGCGGGGGGGTTAGAACAGATACGCAGTATTTT	NA	TRBV9	TRBJ2-3	NA
CASSGRGRDEKLFF	TGTGCCAGCAGCGGCAGGGGGCGCGATGAAAAACTGTTTTTT	NA	TRBV5-6	TRBJ1-4	TRBD1
CASSGGSSDTQYF	TGTGCCAGCAGTGGGGGGTCGTCAGATACGCAGTATTTT	NA	TRBV27	TRBJ2-3	NA
CASSQEGGARNQPQHF	TGTGCCAGCAGCCAAGAGGGGGGGGCCCGCAATCAGCCCCAGCATTTT	NA	TRBV4-2	TRBJ1-5	NA
CASSFGLGAEQFF	TGTGCCAGCAGCTTCGGTCTGGGGGCGGAGCAGTTCTTC	NA	TRBV5-4	TRBJ2-1	NA
CASSPKRTGIHEQFF	TGTGCCAGCAGTCCCAAGAGGACAGGGATCCATGAGCAGTTCTTC	NA	TRBV27	TRBJ2-1	TRBD1
CAWALVTGTGELFF	TGTGCCTGGGCCCTAGTTACGGGCACCGGGGAGCTGTTTTTT	NA	TRBV30	TRBJ2-2	NA
CASGVGKTKNQPQHF	TGTGCCAGCGGTGTCGGGAAAACTAAAAATCAGCCCCAGCATTTT	NA	TRBV6-5	TRBJ1-5	NA
CASTGGETDTEAFF	TGTGCCAGCACGGGTGGGGAGACTGACACTGAAGCTTTCTTT	NA	TRBV6-1	TRBJ1-1	NA
CASRYSGSANTDTQYF	TGTGCCAGCAGGTATAGCGGGAGCGCTAACACAGATACGCAGTATTTT	NA	TRBV2	TRBJ2-3	TRBD2
CASSPSGELFF	TGTGCCAGCAGCCCCTCGGGGGAGCTGTTTTTT	NA	TRBV11-2	TRBJ2-2	NA
CASSLAGGLYNEQFF	TGCGCCAGCAGCCTCGCGGGGGGCCTCTACAATGAGCAGTTCTTC	NA	TRBV4-3	TRBJ2-1	TRBD2
CASSLYQGHEQFF	TGTGCCAGCAGCTTATATCAGGGGCATGAGCAGTTCTTC	NA	TRBV11-3	TRBJ2-1	NA
CASSLAGGLATPNTGELFF	TGTGCCAGCAGCTTAGCGGGGGGACTAGCGACCCCGAACACCGGGGAGCTGTTTTTT	NA	TRBV7-9	TRBJ2-2	TRBD2
CASSEVLGGDEQYF	TGTGCCAGCAGTGAAGTTTTAGGGGGGGACGAGCAGTACTTC	NA	TRBV6-1	TRBJ2-7	NA
CASRRTTSSYNEQFF	TGTGCCAGCAGGCGGACTACCTCCTCCTACAATGAGCAGTTCTTC	NA	TRBV2	TRBJ2-1	NA
CASGDPGHTNTGELFF	TGTGCCAGCGGGGATCCGGGACATACGAACACCGGGGAGCTGTTTTTT	NA	TRBV9	TRBJ2-2	NA
CASSSLRDRGTQETQYF	TGTGCCAGCAGTTCCCTCCGGGACAGGGGAACCCAAGAGACCCAGTACTTC	NA	TRBV6-8	TRBJ2-5	TRBD1
CAWGQGTNEKLFF	TGTGCCTGGGGACAGGGGACTAATGAAAAACTGTTTTTT	NA	TRBV30	TRBJ1-4	TRBD1
CASSLSVQRYTDTQYF	TGTGCCAGCAGCTTATCGGTCCAACGGTACACAGATACGCAGTATTTT	NA	TRBV7-2	TRBJ2-3	NA
CASSERAGSSYEQYF	TGTGCCAGCAGTGAAAGAGCTGGGAGCTCCTACGAGCAGTACTTC	NA	TRBV6-1	TRBJ2-7	NA
CATASRRGKNEQFF	TGTGCCACGGCGAGCCGCAGGGGGAAGAATGAGCAGTTCTTC	NA	TRBV15	TRBJ2-1	TRBD1
CASGTTKSYEQYF	TGTGCCAGCGGGACTACTAAATCCTACGAGCAGTACTTC	NA	TRBV6-1	TRBJ2-7	TRBD2
CASSKGLGLSSGNTIYF	TGTGCCAGCAGTAAGGGATTGGGGCTGAGCTCTGGAAACACCATATATTTT	NA	TRBV2	TRBJ1-3	NA
CASQGDRGYEQFF	TGTGCCAGCCAGGGGGACAGGGGTTACGAGCAGTTCTTC	once	TRBV2	TRBJ2-1	TRBD1
CASSSSLGQDTQYF	TGTGCCAGCAGTTCGTCTCTGGGGCAAGATACGCAGTATTTT	NA	TRBV6-6	TRBJ2-3	NA